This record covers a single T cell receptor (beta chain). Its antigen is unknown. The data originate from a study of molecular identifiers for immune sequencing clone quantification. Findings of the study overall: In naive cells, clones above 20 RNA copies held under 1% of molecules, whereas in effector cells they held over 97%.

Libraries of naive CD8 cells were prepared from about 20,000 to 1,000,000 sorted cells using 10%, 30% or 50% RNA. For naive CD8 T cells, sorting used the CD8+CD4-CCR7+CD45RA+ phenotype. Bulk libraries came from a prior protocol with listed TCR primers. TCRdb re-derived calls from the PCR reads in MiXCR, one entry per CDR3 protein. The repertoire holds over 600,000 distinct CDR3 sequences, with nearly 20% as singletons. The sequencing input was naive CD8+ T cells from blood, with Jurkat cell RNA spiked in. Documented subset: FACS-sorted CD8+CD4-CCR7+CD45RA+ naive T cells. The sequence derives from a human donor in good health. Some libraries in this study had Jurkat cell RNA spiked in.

CDR3 amino acids: CSACPTGPHEQYF. The DNA for the CDR3 is TGCAGTGCTTGTCCGACTGGCCCTCACGAGCAGTACTTC. The V call is TRBV20-1, the J call TRBJ2-7; D not certain. V shed 5 bases and J shed 5 bases, with 16 bases lying between them. Germline CDR1 DFQATT, CDR2 SNEGSKA (reference sequence). The CDR3 extends over 13 amino acids.